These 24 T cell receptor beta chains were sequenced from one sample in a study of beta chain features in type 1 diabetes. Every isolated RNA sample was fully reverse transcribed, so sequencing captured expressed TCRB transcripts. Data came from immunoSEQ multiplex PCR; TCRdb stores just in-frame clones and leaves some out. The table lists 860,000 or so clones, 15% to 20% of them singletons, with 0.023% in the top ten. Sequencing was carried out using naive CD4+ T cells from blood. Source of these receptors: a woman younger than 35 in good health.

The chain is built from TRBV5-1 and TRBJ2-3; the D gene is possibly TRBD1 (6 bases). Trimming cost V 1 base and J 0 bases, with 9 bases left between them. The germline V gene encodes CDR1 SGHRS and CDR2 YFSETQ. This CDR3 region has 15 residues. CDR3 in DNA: TGCGCCAGCAGCTTGATCCAGGGGAGCACAGATACGCAGTATTTT. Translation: CASSLIQGSTDTQYF.

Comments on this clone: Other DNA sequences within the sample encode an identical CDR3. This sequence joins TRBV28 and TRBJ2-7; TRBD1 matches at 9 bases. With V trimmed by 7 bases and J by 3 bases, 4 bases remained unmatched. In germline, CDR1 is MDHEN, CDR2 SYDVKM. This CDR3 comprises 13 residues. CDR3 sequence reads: CASTPGQGYEQYF. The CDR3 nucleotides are TGTGCCAGCACTCCGGGACAGGGCTACGAGCAGTACTTC.

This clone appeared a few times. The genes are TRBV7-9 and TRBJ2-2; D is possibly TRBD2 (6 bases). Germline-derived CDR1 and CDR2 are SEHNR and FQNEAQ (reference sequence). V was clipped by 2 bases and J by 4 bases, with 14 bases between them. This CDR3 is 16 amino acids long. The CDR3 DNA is TGTGCCAGCAGCTTATTTGGAGGGATCAGCACCGGGGAGCTGTTTTTT. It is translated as CASSLFGGISTGELFF.

CDR3 region: CASSQEGHGGRAPIYEQYF. CDR3 DNA sequence: TGCGCCAGCAGCCAAGAGGGTCACGGCGGGAGGGCCCCCATCTACGAGCAGTACTTC. The chain carries TRBV4-3 and TRBJ2-7; 9 positions match TRBD2. The germline V gene has CDR1 LGHNA and CDR2 YSLEER. Trimming took 0 bases from V and 3 from J; bases not matched to a gene: 15. This CDR3 is built from 19 residues.

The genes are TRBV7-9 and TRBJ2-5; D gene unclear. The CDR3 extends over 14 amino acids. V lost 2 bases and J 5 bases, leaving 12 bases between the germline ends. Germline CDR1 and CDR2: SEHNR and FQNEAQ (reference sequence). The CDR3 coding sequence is TGTGCCAGCAGCTTAATGCTAGTGGAGGAGACCCAGTACTTC. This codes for CASSLMLVEETQYF.

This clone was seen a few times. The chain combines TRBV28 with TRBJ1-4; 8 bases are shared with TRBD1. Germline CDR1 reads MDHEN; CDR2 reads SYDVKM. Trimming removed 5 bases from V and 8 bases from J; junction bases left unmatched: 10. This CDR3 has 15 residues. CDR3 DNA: TGTGCCAGCAGTGAAGGACAGGGCGTTTGGGAAAAACTGTTTTTT. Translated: CASSEGQGVWEKLFF. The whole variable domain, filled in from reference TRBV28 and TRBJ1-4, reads DVKVTQSSRYLVKRTGEKVFLECVQDMDHENMFWYRQDPGLGLRLIYFSYDVKMKEKGDIPEGYSVSREKKERFSLILESASTNQTSMYLCASSEGQGVWEKLFFGSGTQLSVL.

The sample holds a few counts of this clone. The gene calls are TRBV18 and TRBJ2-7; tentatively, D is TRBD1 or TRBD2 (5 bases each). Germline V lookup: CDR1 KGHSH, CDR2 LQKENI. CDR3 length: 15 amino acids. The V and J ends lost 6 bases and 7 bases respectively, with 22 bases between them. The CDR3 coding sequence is TGTGCCAGCTCCCTGGGGCTGGGGGTATCAGAGGAGCAGTACTTC. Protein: CASSLGLGVSEEQYF.

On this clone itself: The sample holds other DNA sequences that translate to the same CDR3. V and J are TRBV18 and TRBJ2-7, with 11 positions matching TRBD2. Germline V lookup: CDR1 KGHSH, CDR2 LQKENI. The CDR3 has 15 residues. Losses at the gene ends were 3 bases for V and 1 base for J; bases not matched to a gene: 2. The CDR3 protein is CASSPWTSGSYEQYF. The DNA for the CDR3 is TGTGCCAGCTCACCCTGGACTAGCGGGTCCTACGAGCAGTACTTC.

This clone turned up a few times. The CDR3 region is CASSLMGAGGYEQYF. CDR3 sequence (DNA): TGTGCCAGCAGTTTAATGGGAGCGGGAGGGTACGAGCAGTACTTC. The chain combines TRBV28 with TRBJ2-7; 10 bases are shared with TRBD2. CDR3 size: 15 residues. Per the germline V gene, CDR1 is MDHEN and CDR2 is SYDVKM. The trim removed 2 bases at V and 4 bases at J, leaving 5 bases unmatched.

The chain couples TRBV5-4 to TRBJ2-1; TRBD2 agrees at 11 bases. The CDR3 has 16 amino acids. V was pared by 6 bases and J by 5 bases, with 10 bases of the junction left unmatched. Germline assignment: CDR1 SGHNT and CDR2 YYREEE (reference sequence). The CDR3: CASTQTGTSGNNEQFF. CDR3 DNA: TGTGCCAGCACCCAAACCGGGACTAGCGGAAACAATGAGCAGTTCTTC.

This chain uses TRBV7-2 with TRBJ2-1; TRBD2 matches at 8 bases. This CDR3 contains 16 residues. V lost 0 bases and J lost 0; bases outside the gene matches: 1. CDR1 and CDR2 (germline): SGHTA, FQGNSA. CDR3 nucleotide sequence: TGTGCCAGCAGCTTAGCAGCGGGAGTCTCCTACAATGAGCAGTTCTTC. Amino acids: CASSLAAGVSYNEQFF.

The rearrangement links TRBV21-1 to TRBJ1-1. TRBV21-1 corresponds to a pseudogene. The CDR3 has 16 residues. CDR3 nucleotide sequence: TGTGCCAGCAGCAAAGGCGGCAGGAGACCGAACACTGAAGCTTTCTTT. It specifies CASSKGGRRPNTEAFF.

The CDR3 region has the DNA TGTGCCAGCTCACCACCGTCCTCGACGGCAAACTATGGCTACACCTTC. It specifies CASSPPSSTANYGYTF. The chain joins TRBV18 to TRBJ1-2; D unclear. Germline-derived CDR1 and CDR2 are KGHSH and LQKENI. V was shortened by 0 bases and J by 2 bases, with 13 bases between the two germline ends. This CDR3 comprises 16 residues.

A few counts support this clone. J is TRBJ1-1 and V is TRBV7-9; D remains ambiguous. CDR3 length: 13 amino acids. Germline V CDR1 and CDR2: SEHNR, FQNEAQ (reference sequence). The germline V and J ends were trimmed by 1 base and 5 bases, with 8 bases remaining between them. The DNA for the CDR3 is TGTGCCAGCAGCTTAGAGCCAGAAACTGAAGCTTTCTTT. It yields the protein CASSLEPETEAFF.

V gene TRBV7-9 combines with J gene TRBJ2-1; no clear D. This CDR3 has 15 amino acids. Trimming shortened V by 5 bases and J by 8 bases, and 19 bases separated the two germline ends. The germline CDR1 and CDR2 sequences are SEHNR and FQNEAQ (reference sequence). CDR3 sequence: CASSAALGLTDEQFF. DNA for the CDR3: TGTGCCAGCAGCGCCGCCCTGGGCCTCACCGATGAGCAGTTCTTC.

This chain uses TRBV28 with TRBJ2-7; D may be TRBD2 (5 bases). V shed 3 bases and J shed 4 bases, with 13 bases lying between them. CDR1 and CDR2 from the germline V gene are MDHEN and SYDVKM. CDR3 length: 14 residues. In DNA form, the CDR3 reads TGTGCCAGCAGTTTTGGAGGACGCACTTACGAGCAGTACTTC. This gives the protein CASSFGGRTYEQYF. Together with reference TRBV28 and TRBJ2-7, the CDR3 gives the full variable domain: DVKVTQSSRYLVKRTGEKVFLECVQDMDHENMFWYRQDPGLGLRLIYFSYDVKMKEKGDIPEGYSVSREKKERFSLILESASTNQTSMYLCASSFGGRTYEQYFGPGTRLTVT.

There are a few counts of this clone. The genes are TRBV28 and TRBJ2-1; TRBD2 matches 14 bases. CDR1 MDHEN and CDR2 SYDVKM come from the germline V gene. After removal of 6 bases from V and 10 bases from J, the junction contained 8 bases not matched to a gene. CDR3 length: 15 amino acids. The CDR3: CASSPGLAGVGEQFF. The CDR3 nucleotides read TGTGCCAGCAGCCCGGGACTAGCGGGAGTCGGAGAGCAGTTCTTC.

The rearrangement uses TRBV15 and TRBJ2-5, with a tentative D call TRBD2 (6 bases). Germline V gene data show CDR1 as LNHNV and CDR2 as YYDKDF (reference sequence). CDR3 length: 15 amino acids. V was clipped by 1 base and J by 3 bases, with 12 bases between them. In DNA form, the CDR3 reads TGTGCCACCAGCAGAGTCGCGGGGTGGGAAGAGACCCAGTACTTC. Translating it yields CATSRVAGWEETQYF.

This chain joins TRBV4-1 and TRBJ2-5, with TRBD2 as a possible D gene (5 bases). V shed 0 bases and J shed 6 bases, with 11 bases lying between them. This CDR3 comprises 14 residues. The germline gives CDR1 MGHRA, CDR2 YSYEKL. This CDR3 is CASSQDPGVQTQYF. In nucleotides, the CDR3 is TGCGCCAGCAGCCAAGATCCCGGGGTCCAGACCCAGTACTTC.

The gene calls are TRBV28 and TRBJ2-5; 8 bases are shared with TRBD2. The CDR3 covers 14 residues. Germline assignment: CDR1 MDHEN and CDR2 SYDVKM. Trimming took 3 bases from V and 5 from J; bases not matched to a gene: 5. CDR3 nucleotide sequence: TGTGCCAGCAGTTTTCCGGGGGGGGAGGAGACCCAGTACTTC. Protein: CASSFPGGEETQYF.

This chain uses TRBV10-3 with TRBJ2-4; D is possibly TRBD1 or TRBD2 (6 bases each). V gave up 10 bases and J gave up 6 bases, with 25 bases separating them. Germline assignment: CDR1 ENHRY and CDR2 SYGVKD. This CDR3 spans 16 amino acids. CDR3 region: CASKEGGRTDVNIQYF. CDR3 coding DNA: TGTGCCAGCAAAGAGGGGGGCCGGACAGACGTAAACATTCAGTACTTC.

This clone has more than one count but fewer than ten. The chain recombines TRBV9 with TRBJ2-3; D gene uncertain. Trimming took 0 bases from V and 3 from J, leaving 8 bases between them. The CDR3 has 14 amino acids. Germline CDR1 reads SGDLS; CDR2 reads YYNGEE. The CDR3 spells CASSVGKGTDTQYF. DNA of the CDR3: TGTGCCAGCAGCGTAGGGAAGGGAACAGATACGCAGTATTTT.

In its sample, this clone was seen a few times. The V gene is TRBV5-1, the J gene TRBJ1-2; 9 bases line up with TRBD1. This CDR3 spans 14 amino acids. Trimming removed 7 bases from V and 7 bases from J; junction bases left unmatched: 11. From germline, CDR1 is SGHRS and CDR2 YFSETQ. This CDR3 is CASWAPGQGIGYTF. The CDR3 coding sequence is TGCGCCAGCTGGGCACCGGGACAGGGAATTGGCTACACCTTC.

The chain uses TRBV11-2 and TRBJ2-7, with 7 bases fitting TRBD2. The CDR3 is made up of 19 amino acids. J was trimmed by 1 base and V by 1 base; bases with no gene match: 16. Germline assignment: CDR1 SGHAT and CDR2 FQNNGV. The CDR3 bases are TGTGCCAGCAGCTTAGGGCCCGTGGGCGGGAGCACAAGATCCTACGAGCAGTACTTC. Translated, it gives CASSLGPVGGSTRSYEQYF. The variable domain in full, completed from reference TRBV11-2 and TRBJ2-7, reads EAGVAQSPRYKIIEKRQSVAFWCNPISGHATLYWYQQILGQGPKLLIQFQNNGVVDDSQLPKDRFSAERLKGVDSTLKIQPAKLEDSAVYLCASSLGPVGGSTRSYEQYFGPGTRLTVT.